Presented here are 11 T cell receptor beta chains from one specimen sequenced in a study of blood T cells in healthy people across ages. A sample-barcoded 5' primer and a J-beta primer mix were used in a second PCR of roughly 7 to 11 cycles. TCRdb ran MiXCR on the 5' RACE reads and lists one entry per CDR3 protein. Here the sample spans about 640,000 distinct CDR3 sequences, approximately 59% being singletons. The material sequenced was blood. The receptor source for this set is a man aged 55 to 69 in good health.

The V and J genes are TRBV6-2 or TRBV6-3 and TRBJ2-7, with D possibly TRBD1 on 6 matching bases. The ends were cut back, 2 bases at V and 3 bases at J, with 14 bases in the middle. Germline values: CDR1 MNHEY, CDR2 SVGEGT. The CDR3 loop spans 15 amino acids. The CDR3 DNA is TGTGCCAGCAGTTACGGGACACGGAACTTCTACGAGCAGTACTTC. This sequence encodes CASSYGTRNFYEQYF.

The chain combines TRBV27 with TRBJ1-1, with 11 bases fitting TRBD1. CDR3 length: 15 residues. V gave up 5 bases and J gave up 7 bases; unmatched junction bases: 9. CDR1 MNHEY and CDR2 SMNVEV come from the germline V gene (reference sequence). CDR3 DNA: TGTGCCAGCAGTCCTGGGGACAGGGGGGGCGGTGAAGCTTTCTTT. Encoded protein: CASSPGDRGGGEAFF.

The chain links TRBV9 to TRBJ2-7, with D uncertain. This CDR3 contains 11 residues. V was pared by 6 bases and J by 4 bases, with 8 bases between. The germline V gene has CDR1 SGDLS and CDR2 YYNGEE. DNA of the CDR3: TGTGCCAGCACCGACCCTTACGAGCAGTACTTC. Amino acids: CASTDPYEQYF.

The chain uses TRBV6-5 and TRBJ2-1; a possible D gene is TRBD1 (5 bases). From germline, CDR1 is MNHEY and CDR2 SVGAGI. V lost 0 bases to trimming and J lost 1 base, with 10 bases between them. The CDR3 is made up of 16 amino acids. CDR3 sequence: CASSYSIGHSYNEQFF. CDR3 in DNA: TGTGCCAGCAGTTACTCGATTGGACATTCCTACAATGAGCAGTTCTTC.

The rearrangement links TRBV28 to TRBJ1-1; possibly TRBD1 for D (6 bases). Trimming stripped 1 base from V and 1 base from J, with 13 bases between. Germline CDR1 reads MDHEN; CDR2 reads SYDVKM. The CDR3 has 16 residues. Here the CDR3 DNA reads TGTGCCAGCAGTTTATCCCGTCAAGGGGGGAACACTGAAGCTTTCTTT. It is translated as CASSLSRQGGNTEAFF.

CDR3 coding DNA: TGCAGTGCCGTCCCGGGACAGGGGTATGGCTACACCTTC. Translated, it gives CSAVPGQGYGYTF. The chain uses TRBV20-1 and TRBJ1-2; 10 positions match TRBD1. The CDR3 covers 13 residues. CDR1 DFQATT and CDR2 SNEGSKA come from the germline V gene (reference sequence). Trimming at V came to 6 bases and at J to 5 bases, leaving 6 bases not matched to a gene.

The V call is TRBV11-2, the J call TRBJ2-7; 7 nucleotides match TRBD1. The CDR3 is 14 residues long. V lost 4 bases and J lost 3; bases outside the gene matches: 6. Germline CDR1 reads SGHAT; CDR2 reads FQNNGV. This chain's CDR3 is CASSSTQGSYEQYF. As DNA, the CDR3 is TGTGCCAGCAGCTCAACACAGGGGAGCTACGAGCAGTACTTC. The full variable domain, with the rest looked up from reference TRBV11-2 and TRBJ2-7, is EAGVAQSPRYKIIEKRQSVAFWCNPISGHATLYWYQQILGQGPKLLIQFQNNGVVDDSQLPKDRFSAERLKGVDSTLKIQPAKLEDSAVYLCASSSTQGSYEQYFGPGTRLTVT.

The chain is built from TRBV12-3 or TRBV12-4 and TRBJ1-4, with D possibly being TRBD1 (5 bases). CDR3 length: 13 amino acids. V dropped 8 bases and J dropped 7 bases, with 14 bases sitting between them. This chain's CDR3 is CASYSRDSEKLFF. CDR3 in DNA: TGTGCCAGCTATAGCCGGGACTCTGAAAAACTGTTTTTT.

This clonotype was found a few times. This chain connects TRBV14 to TRBJ2-6; D might be TRBD1 (6 bases). From germline, CDR1 is SGHDN and CDR2 FVKESK. This CDR3 spans 16 amino acids. V was clipped by 5 bases and J by 0 bases, with 11 bases between them. The CDR3 sequence is CASSLQGGSGANVLTF. Written as DNA, the CDR3 is TGTGCCAGCAGCTTACAAGGGGGCTCTGGGGCCAACGTCCTGACTTTC.

The CDR3 sequence is CASSDLVSGANVLTF. For the CDR3, the DNA is TGTGCCAGCAGTGACCTGGTCTCTGGGGCCAACGTCCTGACTTTC. The chain links TRBV12-3 or TRBV12-4 to TRBJ2-6; no definite D call. Trimming stripped 5 bases from V and 0 bases from J, with 8 bases between. CDR3 size: 15 residues.

Notes on this clonotype: One end of the junction fails to match germline, which may point to a read error. The gene calls are TRBV4-2 and TRBJ1-4; the D gene is possibly TRBD1 (6 bases). Germline V gene lookup returns CDR1 LGHNA and CDR2 YNFKEQ. There are 16 residues in the CDR3. CDR3 coding DNA: TGTGCCGGCAGCCAAGATAAGAGCAGGGGAGGGGAAAAACTGTTTTTT. Protein sequence: CAGSQDKSRGGEKLFF.